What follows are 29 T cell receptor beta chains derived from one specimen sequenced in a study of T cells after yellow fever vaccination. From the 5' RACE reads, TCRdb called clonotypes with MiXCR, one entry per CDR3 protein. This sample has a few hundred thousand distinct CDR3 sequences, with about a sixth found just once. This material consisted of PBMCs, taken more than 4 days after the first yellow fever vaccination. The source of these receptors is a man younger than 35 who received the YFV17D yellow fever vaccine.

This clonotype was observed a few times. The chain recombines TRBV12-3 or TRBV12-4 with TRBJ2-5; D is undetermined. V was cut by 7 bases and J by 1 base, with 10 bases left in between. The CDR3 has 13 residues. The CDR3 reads CASTYSGQETQYF. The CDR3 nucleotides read TGTGCCAGCACCTACTCGGGCCAAGAGACCCAGTACTTC.

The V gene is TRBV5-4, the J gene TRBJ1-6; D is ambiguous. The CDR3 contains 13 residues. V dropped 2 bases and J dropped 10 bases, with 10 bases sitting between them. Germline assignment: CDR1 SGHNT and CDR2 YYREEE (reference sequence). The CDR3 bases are TGTGCCAGCAGCTTCTTTGGGGTATCACCCCTCCACTTT. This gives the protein CASSFFGVSPLHF.

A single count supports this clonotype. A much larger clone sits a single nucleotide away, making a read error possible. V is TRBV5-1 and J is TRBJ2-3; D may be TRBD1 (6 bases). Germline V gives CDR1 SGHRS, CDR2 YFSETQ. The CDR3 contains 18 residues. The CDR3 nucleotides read TGCGCCAGCCGCTTGTTACCTATAGGCAGGGGCTACACAGATACGCAGTATTTT. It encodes CASRLLPIGRGYTDTQYF. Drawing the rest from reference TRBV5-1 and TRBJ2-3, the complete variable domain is KAGVTQTPRYLIKTRGQQVTLSCSPISGHRSVSWYQQTPGQGLQFLFEYFSETQRNKGNFPGRFSGRQFSNSRSEMNVSTLELGDSALYLCASRLLPIGRGYTDTQYFGPGTRLTVL.

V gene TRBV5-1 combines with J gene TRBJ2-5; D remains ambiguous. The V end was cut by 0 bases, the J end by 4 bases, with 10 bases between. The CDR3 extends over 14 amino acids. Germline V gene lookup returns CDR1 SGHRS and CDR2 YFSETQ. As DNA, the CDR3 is TGCGCCAGCAGCTTGGCCGTTGGGGTAGAGACCCAGTACTTC. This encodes CASSLAVGVETQYF. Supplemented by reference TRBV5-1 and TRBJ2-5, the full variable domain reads KAGVTQTPRYLIKTRGQQVTLSCSPISGHRSVSWYQQTPGQGLQFLFEYFSETQRNKGNFPGRFSGRQFSNSRSEMNVSTLELGDSALYLCASSLAVGVETQYFGPGTRLLVL.

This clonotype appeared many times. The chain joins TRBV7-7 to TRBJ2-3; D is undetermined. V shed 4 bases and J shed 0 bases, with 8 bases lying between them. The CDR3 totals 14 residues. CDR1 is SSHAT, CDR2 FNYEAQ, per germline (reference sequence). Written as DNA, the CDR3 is TGTGCCAGCAGCTCAACGACAAGCACAGATACGCAGTATTTT. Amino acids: CASSSTTSTDTQYF. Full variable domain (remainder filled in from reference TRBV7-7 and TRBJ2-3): GAGVSQSPRYKVTKRGQDVTLRCDPISSHATLYWYQQALGQGPEFLTYFNYEAQPDKSGLPSDRFSAERPEGSISTLTIQRTEQRDSAMYRCASSSTTSTDTQYFGPGTRLTVL.

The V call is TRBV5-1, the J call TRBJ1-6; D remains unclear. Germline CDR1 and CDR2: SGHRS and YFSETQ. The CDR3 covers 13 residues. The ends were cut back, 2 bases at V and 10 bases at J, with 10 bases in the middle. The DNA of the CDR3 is TGCGCCAGCAGCTTAATCGGCTTCTCACCCCTCCACTTT. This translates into CASSLIGFSPLHF.

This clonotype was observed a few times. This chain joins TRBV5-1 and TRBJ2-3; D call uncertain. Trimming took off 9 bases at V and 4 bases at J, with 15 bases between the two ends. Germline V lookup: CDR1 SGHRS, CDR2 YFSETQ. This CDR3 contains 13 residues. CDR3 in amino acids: CAIQAWFPDTQYF. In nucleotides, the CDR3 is TGCGCCATCCAAGCTTGGTTCCCAGATACGCAGTATTTT.

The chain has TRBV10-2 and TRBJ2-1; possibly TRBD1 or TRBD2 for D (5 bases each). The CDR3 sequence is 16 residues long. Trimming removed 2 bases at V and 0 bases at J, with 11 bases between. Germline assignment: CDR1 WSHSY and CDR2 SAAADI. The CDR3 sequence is CASSEPRGSSYNEQFF. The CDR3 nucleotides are TGCGCCAGCAGTGAGCCTCGGGGCAGCTCCTACAATGAGCAGTTCTTC.

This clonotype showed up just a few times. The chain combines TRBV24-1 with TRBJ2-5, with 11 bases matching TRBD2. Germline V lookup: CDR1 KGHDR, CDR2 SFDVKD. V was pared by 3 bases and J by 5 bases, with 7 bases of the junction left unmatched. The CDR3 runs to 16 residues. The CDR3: CATSDSRLAGQETQYF. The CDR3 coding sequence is TGTGCCACCAGTGATAGTCGACTAGCGGGGCAGGAGACCCAGTACTTC.

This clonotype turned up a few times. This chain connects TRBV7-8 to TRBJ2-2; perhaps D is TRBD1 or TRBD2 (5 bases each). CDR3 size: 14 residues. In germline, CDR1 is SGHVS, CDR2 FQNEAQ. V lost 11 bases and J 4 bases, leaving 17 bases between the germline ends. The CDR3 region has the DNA TGTGCCGGGAGCAGGGAGAAGGGCACCGGGGAGCTGTTTTTT. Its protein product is CAGSREKGTGELFF.

CDR3 residues: CASSRGPYYEQYV. For the CDR3, the DNA is TGCGCCAGCAGCCGGGGGCCCTACTACGAGCAGTACGTC. The V and J genes are TRBV4-1 and TRBJ2-7, with D tentatively TRBD1 (6 bases). Germline V CDR1 and CDR2: MGHRA, YSYEKL. The CDR3 covers 13 residues. Trimming removed 4 bases at V and 3 bases at J, with 10 bases between.

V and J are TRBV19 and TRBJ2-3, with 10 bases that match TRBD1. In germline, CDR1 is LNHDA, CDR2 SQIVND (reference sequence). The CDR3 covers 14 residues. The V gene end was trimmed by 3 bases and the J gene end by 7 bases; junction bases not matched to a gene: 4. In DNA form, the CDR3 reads TGTGCCAGTAGTATGGGACAGGGGCTTAATACGCAGTATTTT. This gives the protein CASSMGQGLNTQYF.

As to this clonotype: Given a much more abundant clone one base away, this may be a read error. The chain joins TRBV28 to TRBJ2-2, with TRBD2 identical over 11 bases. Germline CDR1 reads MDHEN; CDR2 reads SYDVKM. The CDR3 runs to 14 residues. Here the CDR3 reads CATSTSGAPGGLFF. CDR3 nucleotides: TGTGCCACCTCGACTAGCGGGGCGCCCGGGGGGCTGTTTTTT.

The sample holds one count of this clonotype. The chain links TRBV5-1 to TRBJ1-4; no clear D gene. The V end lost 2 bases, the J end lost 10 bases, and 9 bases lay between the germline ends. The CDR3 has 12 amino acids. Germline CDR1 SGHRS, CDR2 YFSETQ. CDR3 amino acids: CASSFAGRKLFF. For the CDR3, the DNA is TGCGCCAGCAGCTTTGCCGGGCGAAAACTGTTTTTT.

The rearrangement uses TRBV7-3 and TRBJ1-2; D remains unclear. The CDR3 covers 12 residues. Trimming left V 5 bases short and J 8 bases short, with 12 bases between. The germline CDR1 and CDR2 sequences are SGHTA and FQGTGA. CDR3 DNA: TGTGCCAGCAGCCCTGATGGGAGCGGCTACACCTTC. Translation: CASSPDGSGYTF.

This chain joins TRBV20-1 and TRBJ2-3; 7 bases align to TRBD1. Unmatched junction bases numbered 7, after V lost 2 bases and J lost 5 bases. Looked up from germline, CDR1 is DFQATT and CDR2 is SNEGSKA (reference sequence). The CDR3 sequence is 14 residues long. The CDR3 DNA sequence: TGCAGTGCTAGACCGGGACAGTCGGTAGATACGCAGTATTTT. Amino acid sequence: CSARPGQSVDTQYF.

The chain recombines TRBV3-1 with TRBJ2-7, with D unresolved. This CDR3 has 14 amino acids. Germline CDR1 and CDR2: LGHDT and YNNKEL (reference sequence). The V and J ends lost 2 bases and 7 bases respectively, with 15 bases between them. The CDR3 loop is CASSQRYRAWEQYV. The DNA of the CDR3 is TGTGCCAGCAGCCAAAGGTATCGTGCGTGGGAGCAGTACGTC.

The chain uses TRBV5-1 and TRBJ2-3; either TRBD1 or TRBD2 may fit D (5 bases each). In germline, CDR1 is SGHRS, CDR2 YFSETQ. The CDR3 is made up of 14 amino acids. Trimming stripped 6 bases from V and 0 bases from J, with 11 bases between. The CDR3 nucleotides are TGCGCCAGCAACCGGGACCGTAGCACAGATACGCAGTATTTT. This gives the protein CASNRDRSTDTQYF.

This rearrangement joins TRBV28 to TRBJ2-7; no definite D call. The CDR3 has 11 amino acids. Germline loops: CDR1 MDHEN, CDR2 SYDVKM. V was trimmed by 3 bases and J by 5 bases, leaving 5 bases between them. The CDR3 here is CASSFANEQYV. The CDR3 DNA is TGTGCCAGCAGTTTTGCCAACGAGCAGTACGTC.

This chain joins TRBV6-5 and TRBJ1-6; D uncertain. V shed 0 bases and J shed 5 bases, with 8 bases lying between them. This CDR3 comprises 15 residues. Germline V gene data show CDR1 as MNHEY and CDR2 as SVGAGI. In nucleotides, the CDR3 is TGTGCCAGCAGTTACTCGGAGGTCAATAATTCACCCCTCCACTTT. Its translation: CASSYSEVNNSPLHF.

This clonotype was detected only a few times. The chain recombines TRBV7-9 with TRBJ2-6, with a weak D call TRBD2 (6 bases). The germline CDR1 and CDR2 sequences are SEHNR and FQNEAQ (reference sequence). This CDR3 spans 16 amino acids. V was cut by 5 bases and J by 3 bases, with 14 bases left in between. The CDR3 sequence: CASSRGTAGGANVLTF. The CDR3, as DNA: TGTGCCAGCAGCCGCGGGACCGCCGGTGGGGCCAACGTCCTGACTTTC.

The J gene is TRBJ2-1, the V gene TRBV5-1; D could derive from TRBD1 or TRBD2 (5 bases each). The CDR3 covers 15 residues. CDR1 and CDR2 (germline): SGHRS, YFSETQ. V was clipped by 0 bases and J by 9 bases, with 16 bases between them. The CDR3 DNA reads TGCGCCAGCAGCTTGGGGGGACCCGGATTGCGTGAGCAGTTCTTC. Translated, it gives CASSLGGPGLREQFF.

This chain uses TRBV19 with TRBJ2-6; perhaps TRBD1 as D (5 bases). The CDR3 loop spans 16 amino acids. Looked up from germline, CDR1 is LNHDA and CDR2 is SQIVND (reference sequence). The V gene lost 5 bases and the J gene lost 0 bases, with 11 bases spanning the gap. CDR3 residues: CASSPWGSSGANVLTF. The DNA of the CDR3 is TGTGCCAGTAGTCCATGGGGCAGCTCTGGGGCCAACGTCCTGACTTTC. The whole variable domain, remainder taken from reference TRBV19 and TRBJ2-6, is DGGITQSPKYLFRKEGQNVTLSCEQNLNHDAMYWYRQDPGQGLRLIYYSQIVNDFQKGDIAEGYSVSREKKESFPLTVTSAQKNPTAFYLCASSPWGSSGANVLTFGAGSRLTVL.

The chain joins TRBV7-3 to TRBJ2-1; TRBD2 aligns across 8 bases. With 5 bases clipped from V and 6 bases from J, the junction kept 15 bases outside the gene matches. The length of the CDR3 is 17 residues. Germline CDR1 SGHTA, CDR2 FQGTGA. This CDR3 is CASSPHRGGPSINEQFF. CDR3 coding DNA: TGTGCCAGCAGCCCTCACCGGGGGGGCCCTTCTATCAATGAGCAGTTCTTC.

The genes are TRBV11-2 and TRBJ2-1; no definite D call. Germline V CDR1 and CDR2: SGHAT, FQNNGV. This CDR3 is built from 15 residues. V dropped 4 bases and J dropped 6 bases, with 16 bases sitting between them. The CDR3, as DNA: TGTGCCAGCAGCTCATGGATAGAGTTGGCCAATGAGCAGTTCTTC. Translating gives CASSSWIELANEQFF. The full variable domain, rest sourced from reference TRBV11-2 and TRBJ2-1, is EAGVAQSPRYKIIEKRQSVAFWCNPISGHATLYWYQQILGQGPKLLIQFQNNGVVDDSQLPKDRFSAERLKGVDSTLKIQPAKLEDSAVYLCASSSWIELANEQFFGPGTRLTVL.

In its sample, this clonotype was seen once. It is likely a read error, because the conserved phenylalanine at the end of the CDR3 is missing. CDR3 loop: CASSQHTAYEQYY. CDR3 in DNA: TGCGCCAGCAGCCAGCATACGGCCTACGAGCAGTACTAC. The chain uses TRBV4-1 and TRBJ2-7; D not certain. Trimming shortened V by 3 bases and J by 2 bases, and 8 bases separated the two germline ends. The CDR3 is 13 residues long. Germline CDR1 MGHRA, CDR2 YSYEKL.

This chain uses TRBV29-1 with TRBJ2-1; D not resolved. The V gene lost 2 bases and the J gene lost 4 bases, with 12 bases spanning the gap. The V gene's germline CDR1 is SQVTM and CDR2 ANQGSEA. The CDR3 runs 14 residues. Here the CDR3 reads CSVEIRTVYNEQFF. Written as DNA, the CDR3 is TGCAGCGTTGAAATAAGAACAGTATACAATGAGCAGTTCTTC.

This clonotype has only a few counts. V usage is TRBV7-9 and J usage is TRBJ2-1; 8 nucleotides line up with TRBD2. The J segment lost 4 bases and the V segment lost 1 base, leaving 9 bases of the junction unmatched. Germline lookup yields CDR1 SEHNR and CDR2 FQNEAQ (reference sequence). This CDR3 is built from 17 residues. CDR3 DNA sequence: TGTGCCAGCAGCTTAGATCAGCGGGGGCTCGTTTACAATGAGCAGTTCTTC. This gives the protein CASSLDQRGLVYNEQFF.

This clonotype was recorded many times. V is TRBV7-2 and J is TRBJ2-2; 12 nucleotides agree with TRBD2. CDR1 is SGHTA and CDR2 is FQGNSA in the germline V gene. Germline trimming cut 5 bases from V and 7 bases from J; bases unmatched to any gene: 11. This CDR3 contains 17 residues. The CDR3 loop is CASSPQTSGGKGGELFF. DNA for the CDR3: TGTGCCAGCAGCCCCCAGACTAGCGGGGGAAAGGGCGGGGAGCTGTTTTTT.